Shown below are 13 T cell receptor beta chains from a single sample sequenced in a study of metastatic and nonmetastatic thyroid tumors (dated by TCRdb to the early 2020s). Libraries were built with PCR. The sequencer was an Illumina HiSeq 4000. TCRdb applied fastp at Q25 and MiXCR to the public reads, then kept only in-frame beta chains. This sample has 5,400 or so clones in its table, and about two fifths of those were observed once. Roughly a third of the sample is taken by the ten largest. Before undergoing thyroid surgery, none of the patients had been given any kind of treatment. Sequencing was carried out using adjacent normal tissue. These receptors originate from a female donor with papillary thyroid cancer or a benign thyroid nodule (not recorded which). Some clones in this sample may be carry-over from other donors' samples.

On this clone: The germline gene is not matched at one end of the junction; a read error may be the cause. The rearrangement links TRBV28 to TRBJ2-5; D not resolved. The CDR3 contains 11 residues. Germline V gene sequence: CDR1 MDHEN, CDR2 SYDVKM. The CDR3 here is CATSLSGTQYF. CDR3 in DNA: TGTGCCACCAGTTTATCCGGGACCCAGTACTTC.

The rearrangement joins TRBV18 to TRBJ1-1; D ambiguous. V shed 0 bases and J shed 1 base, with 6 bases lying between them. This CDR3 spans 14 amino acids. Germline assignment: CDR1 KGHSH and CDR2 LQKENI. The CDR3 reads CASSPPNGNTEAFF. The CDR3 region has the DNA TGTGCCAGCTCACCACCTAACGGGAACACTGAAGCTTTCTTT.

The chain uses TRBV19 and TRBJ1-2; D unclear. V was cut by 2 bases and J by 8 bases, with 12 bases left in between. CDR3 length equals 13 residues. Germline V lookup: CDR1 LNHDA, CDR2 SQIVND (reference sequence). The CDR3 sequence: CASSINPLEGYTF. Written as DNA, the CDR3 is TGTGCCAGTAGTATAAACCCTCTGGAGGGCTACACCTTC.

The chain carries TRBV25-1 and TRBJ1-4; no clear D. CDR1 is MGHDK, CDR2 SYGVNS, per germline. The CDR3 contains 13 residues. The V end lost 8 bases, the J end lost 3 bases, and 10 bases lay between the germline ends. In DNA form, the CDR3 reads TGTGCCAGCCAGACGGACGCTAATGAAAAACTGTTTTTT. Residues: CASQTDANEKLFF.

This clone showed up just a few times. The chain links TRBV24-1 to TRBJ2-5, with 10 bases aligning to TRBD2. Germline V lookup: CDR1 KGHDR, CDR2 SFDVKD. The J segment lost 1 base and the V segment lost 1 base, leaving 5 bases of the junction unmatched. This CDR3 spans 17 amino acids. CDR3 DNA: TGTGCCACCAGTGATTTTAGCCTAGCGGGGGCCCAAGAGACCCAGTACTTC. Translating it yields CATSDFSLAGAQETQYF.

This clone was seen only a few times. The V call is TRBV11-2, the J call TRBJ1-2, with 11 bases aligning to TRBD1. Trimming at V came to 3 bases and at J to 8 bases, leaving 5 bases not matched to a gene. The length of the CDR3 is 14 residues. Germline V gives CDR1 SGHAT, CDR2 FQNNGV. The CDR3, as DNA: TGTGCCAGCAGCTTGGACAGGGGGCGCGGGGGCTACACCTTC. It is translated as CASSLDRGRGGYTF.

The V and J genes are TRBV30 and TRBJ1-5; 7 bases fit TRBD1. The CDR3 extends over 14 amino acids. V trimming: 0 bases; J trimming: 5 bases; junction bases outside the gene matches: 4. The germline V gene encodes CDR1 GTSNPN and CDR2 SVGIG (reference sequence). CDR3 sequence reads: CAWSVLRGHQPQHF. The CDR3 nucleotides are TGTGCCTGGAGTGTATTAAGGGGGCATCAGCCCCAGCATTTT.

This clone was counted a few times. The junction differs from germline at one of its ends, possibly a read error. The chain recombines TRBV12-3 or TRBV12-4 with TRBJ2-7, with D perhaps TRBD1 or TRBD2 (5 bases each). This CDR3 region has 14 residues. The CDR3 DNA sequence: TGTGCCAGCAGCTTAGGGCAGGGACCCTACGAGCAGTACTTC. Residues: CASSLGQGPYEQYF.

V and J are TRBV20-1 and TRBJ2-1, with TRBD2 matching over 10 bases. With V trimmed by 5 bases and J by 5 bases, 9 bases remained unmatched. This CDR3 is built from 15 residues. The germline gives CDR1 DFQATT, CDR2 SNEGSKA (reference sequence). This chain's CDR3 is CSAEVGTSVHNEQFF. DNA for the CDR3: TGCAGTGCTGAAGTTGGGACTAGCGTTCACAATGAGCAGTTCTTC.

With respect to this clone: The junction and the germline gene differ at one end; a read error may be behind it. V gene TRBV4-2 combines with J gene TRBJ2-2, with D possibly matching TRBD2 (5 bases). Germline V gene data show CDR1 as LGHNA and CDR2 as YNFKEQ. This CDR3 spans 13 amino acids. This chain's CDR3 is CASSQFYFGELLF. The CDR3 DNA is TGTGCCAGCAGCCAATTCTACTTTGGGGAGCTGCTTTTT.

This chain links TRBV30 with TRBJ1-4, with D uncertain. The CDR3 contains 12 residues. V lost 1 base and J lost 8, with 8 bases in between. CDR1 GTSNPN and CDR2 SVGIG come from the germline V gene (reference sequence). CDR3 residues: CAWSAGWEKLFF. The CDR3 DNA is TGTGCCTGGAGTGCCGGCTGGGAAAAACTGTTTTTT.

The rearrangement links TRBV5-1 to TRBJ2-7; TRBD2 agrees at 13 bases. This CDR3 is built from 15 residues. The junction had 0 bases not matched to a gene; V was cut back by 3 bases and J by 0 bases. Germline loops: CDR1 SGHRS, CDR2 YFSETQ. The CDR3 protein is CASSWTSGSSYEQYF. CDR3 nucleotides: TGCGCCAGCAGCTGGACTAGCGGGAGCTCCTACGAGCAGTACTTC.

This clone turned up a few times. The gene calls are TRBV28 and TRBJ2-7; D is possibly TRBD1 (7 bases). V dropped 5 bases and J dropped 3 bases, with 14 bases sitting between them. CDR1 is MDHEN and CDR2 is SYDVKM in the germline V gene. The CDR3 runs 14 residues. CDR3 sequence reads: CASSLNRGLYEQYF. DNA for the CDR3: TGTGCCAGCAGTCTCAACAGGGGACTCTACGAGCAGTACTTC.